What follows is one TCR beta chain and its context. Germline V gene data show CDR1 as SGHNT and CDR2 as YENEEA. This CDR3 is built from 11 residues. V shed 5 bases and J shed 3 bases, with 5 bases lying between them. This specimen belongs to a study of blood T cell repertoires in COVID-19. The participants were between about 18 and 95 years old and came from 24 US areas. In the 2 weeks before study entry, exposed participants met a COVID-19 case, which was PCR-confirmed or clinician-diagnosed. Per the authors' pipeline: The assay estimated nucleated cells by amplifying reference gene primers. Clones were read by immunoSEQ multiplex PCR, and TCRdb kept only the in-frame ones, dropping some. That table furnishes V, J and clone size, whereas the DNA furnished D and trimming. In the table there are around 200,000 clones, 86% of which are singletons.

This clonotype was sampled from a woman aged 30 to 39 who had been exposed to COVID-19. This chain uses TRBV11-3 with TRBJ2-7; D call uncertain. Specimen: PBMCs or T cells enriched from blood (not recorded which). The CDR3 DNA is TGTGCCAGCAGCCAGAACTACGAGCAGTACTTC. Its translation: CASSQNYEQYF.